This TCR beta chain was identified in a study of control samples from healthy donors and cancer patients. This CDR3 spans 16 amino acids. With V trimmed by 4 bases and J by 5 bases, 11 bases remained unmatched. The germline V gene has CDR1 SGHNT and CDR2 YYREEE (reference sequence). Profiled with immunoSEQ multiplex PCR; TCRdb holds only in-frame clones, not every one. In the table there are 150,000 to 180,000 clones, approximately 94% of which are singletons. This sequence originates from a middle-aged man in good health. The material sequenced was blood. This chain links TRBV5-4 with TRBJ2-3; TRBD2 agrees at 9 bases. In nucleotides, the CDR3 is TGTGCCAGCAGCCCCGGGGGGAGCGGGGGGCAAGATACGCAGTATTTT. Its translation is CASSPGGSGGQDTQYF.